The present TCR beta chain was sequenced within a study of blood T cells in healthy people across ages. This clonotype was recorded at least ten times. The antigen is unknown. The ends were cut back, 5 bases at V and 4 bases at J, with 15 bases in the middle. Germline-derived CDR1 and CDR2 are SGHTA and FQGNSA. The CDR3 is made up of 14 amino acids. The study, taken as a whole, reports: Strong correlation linked observed beta diversity and percent naive T cells. Donor CMV status, an unknown factor, possibly confounded changes in expanded clonotypes.

The authors ran a second PCR of 7 to 11 cycles using a sample-barcoded 5' primer and a J-beta primer mix. Each cDNA molecule was tagged by a template-switch adaptor that had 12 random nucleotides. In TCRdb, the 5' RACE reads were re-called with MiXCR into one record per CDR3 protein. This table has over 950,000 distinct CDR3 sequences, 35% to 45% appearing once. Sequenced material: blood. The chain has TRBV7-2 and TRBJ2-7; D is undetermined. The receptor's source is a young man in good health. CDR3 sequence reads: CASSMTSKQYEQYF. CDR3 nucleotide sequence: TGTGCCAGCAGCATGACCTCAAAACAGTACGAGCAGTACTTC.